The 30 T cell receptor beta chains reported below all come from one sample, sequenced in a study of technical replicates of blood from several donors. TCRdb keeps only in-frame clones here, not all; method: immunoSEQ multiplex PCR. The profile shows 55,000 to 85,000 clones, about 97% of them singletons. The sample comprised T cells isolated from PBMCs. The receptors stem from a human donor in good health.

This clone was detected once. J is TRBJ2-5 and V is TRBV10-3, with D possibly TRBD1 on 6 matching bases. Germline lookup yields CDR1 ENHRY and CDR2 SYGVKD. The V end was cut by 9 bases, the J end by 3 bases, with 8 bases between. The CDR3 has 11 residues. CDR3: CAIQGEETQYF. The CDR3 DNA follows: TGTGCCATACAGGGTGAAGAGACCCAGTACTTC.

The chain uses TRBV7-2 and TRBJ2-7, with 7 bases lining up with TRBD2. Germline assignment: CDR1 SGHTA and CDR2 FQGNSA. Trimming cost V 1 base and J 7 bases; bases outside gene matches: 10. The CDR3 is made up of 15 amino acids. The CDR3 DNA reads as TGTGCCAGCAGCTTAGATGGGGCGGGAGTCCGGGAGCAGTACTTC. Protein: CASSLDGAGVREQYF.

V is TRBV29-1 and J is TRBJ1-1, with 7 bases identical to TRBD1. The CDR3 runs 12 residues. J gave up 0 bases and V 7 bases, and 2 bases lay outside the gene matches. Germline CDR1 reads SQVTM; CDR2 reads ANQGSEA. CDR3 protein: CSAQGLNTEAFF. CDR3 bases: TGCAGCGCACAGGGGTTGAACACTGAAGCTTTCTTT.

J is TRBJ1-5 and V is TRBV7-2; 7 nucleotides match TRBD1. The CDR3 loop spans 16 amino acids. After removal of 1 base from V and 4 bases from J, the junction contained 7 bases not matched to a gene. The germline gives CDR1 SGHTA, CDR2 FQGNSA. The CDR3 coding sequence is TGTGCCAGCAGCTTAGAACCGGGACAGCTAAATCAGCCCCAGCATTTT. Encoded protein: CASSLEPGQLNQPQHF.

The V and J genes are TRBV5-1 and TRBJ1-1; tentative D call: TRBD1 (5 bases). CDR3 length: 13 amino acids. Germline CDR1 reads SGHRS; CDR2 reads YFSETQ. V was clipped by 2 bases and J by 6 bases, with 11 bases between them. The CDR3 nucleotides read TGCGCCAGCAGCTTTGGGGCAGGGCCTGAAGCTTTCTTT. This sequence encodes CASSFGAGPEAFF.

The chain uses TRBV30 and TRBJ2-3, with 8 bases lining up with TRBD1. V gave up 5 bases and J gave up 5 bases; unmatched junction bases: 6. CDR3 length equals 13 residues. Germline CDR1 reads GTSNPN; CDR2 reads SVGIG (reference sequence). The CDR3 loop reads CAWVQGAGDTQYF. The CDR3 nucleotides read TGTGCCTGGGTCCAGGGGGCTGGAGATACGCAGTATTTT.

This clone has a single count. The J gene is TRBJ2-5, the V gene TRBV29-1; TRBD1 is a possible D gene (5 bases). Germline assignment: CDR1 SQVTM and CDR2 ANQGSEA. The CDR3 spans 12 residues. V lost 8 bases, J lost 2 bases, and 12 bases lay in between. This CDR3 reads CSFYRLQETQYF. The CDR3 region has the DNA TGCAGCTTCTACAGGTTACAAGAGACCCAGTACTTC. Looking up the rest from reference TRBV29-1 and TRBJ2-5 gives the full variable domain: SAVISQKPSRDICQRGTSLTIQCQVDSQVTMMFWYRQQPGQSLTLIATANQGSEATYESGFVIDKFPISRPNLTFSTLTVSNMSPEDSSIYLCSFYRLQETQYFGPGTRLLVL.

The chain is built from TRBV25-1 and TRBJ1-2, with TRBD1 as a possible D gene (6 bases). CDR1 is MGHDK, CDR2 SYGVNS, per germline. The CDR3 has 14 amino acids. V was pared by 6 bases and J by 5 bases, with 16 bases between. CDR3 bases: TGTGCCAGCAGAAGAACAGGGTTGGAATATGGCTACACCTTC. Protein: CASRRTGLEYGYTF.

This chain uses TRBV14 with TRBJ2-7, with 8 nucleotides matching TRBD2. J was trimmed by 5 bases and V by 4 bases; bases with no gene match: 13. This CDR3 has 16 amino acids. Germline lookup yields CDR1 SGHDN and CDR2 FVKESK. The CDR3 DNA sequence: TGTGCCAGCAGCCCCCAGGGTGGGACTAGGATCCACGAGCAGTACTTC. This translates into CASSPQGGTRIHEQYF.

The chain recombines TRBV11-2 with TRBJ1-1, with 9 bases lining up with TRBD1. Germline-derived CDR1 and CDR2 are SGHAT and FQNNGV. Trimming removed 3 bases from V and 0 bases from J; junction bases left unmatched: 5. CDR3 length equals 16 residues. CDR3 in DNA: TGTGCCAGCAGCTTGGGGACAGGGTACATGAACACTGAAGCTTTCTTT. Translation gives CASSLGTGYMNTEAFF. The entire variable domain, with the rest obtained from reference TRBV11-2 and TRBJ1-1, is as follows: EAGVAQSPRYKIIEKRQSVAFWCNPISGHATLYWYQQILGQGPKLLIQFQNNGVVDDSQLPKDRFSAERLKGVDSTLKIQPAKLEDSAVYLCASSLGTGYMNTEAFFGQGTRLTVV.

This sequence joins TRBV27 and TRBJ1-2, with D unclear. The CDR3 runs to 14 residues. Per germline, CDR1 MNHEY and CDR2 SMNVEV (reference sequence). The V gene lost 3 bases and the J gene lost 4 bases, with 12 bases spanning the gap. In nucleotides, the CDR3 is TGTGCCAGCAGTTTCGACATTCGGGGCTATGGCTACACCTTC. Translated, it gives CASSFDIRGYGYTF.

The chain employs TRBV9 and TRBJ1-2, with D possibly TRBD1 on 6 matching bases. Germline lookup yields CDR1 SGDLS and CDR2 YYNGEE. V dropped 4 bases and J dropped 4 bases, with 17 bases sitting between them. This CDR3 is 15 amino acids long. Here the CDR3 reads CASSPHREYSYGYTF. CDR3 nucleotides: TGTGCCAGCAGCCCCCACAGGGAGTACAGCTATGGCTACACCTTC.

The chain combines TRBV3-1 (or the pseudogene TRBV3-2) with TRBJ2-1, with unresolved D. Per the germline V gene, CDR1 is LGHDT and CDR2 is YNNKEL (reference sequence). V was clipped by 8 bases and J by 8 bases, with 4 bases between them. CDR3 length: 9 amino acids. CDR3: CASGDEQFF. Here the CDR3 DNA reads TGTGCCAGCGGAGATGAGCAGTTCTTC.

The chain uses TRBV11-2 and TRBJ1-5; the D gene is possibly TRBD1 (6 bases). The CDR3 length is 16 residues. Trimming shortened V by 2 bases and J by 2 bases, and 13 bases separated the two germline ends. The germline V gene encodes CDR1 SGHAT and CDR2 FQNNGV. The CDR3 nucleotides are TGTGCCAGCAGCTTAAGAGGGGGACGGGGCAATCAGCCCCAGCATTTT. It codes for CASSLRGGRGNQPQHF.

The chain is built from TRBV27 and TRBJ2-1; weak D call: TRBD2 (5 bases). The V gene's germline CDR1 is MNHEY and CDR2 SMNVEV (reference sequence). Trimming left V 6 bases short and J 2 bases short, with 20 bases between. The CDR3 has 17 residues. CDR3 protein: CASSLDGVIGTYNEQFF. The CDR3 coding sequence is TGTGCCAGCAGCTTAGACGGGGTTATTGGTACCTACAATGAGCAGTTCTTC.

The chain carries TRBV7-2 and TRBJ1-2, with D maybe TRBD1 (5 bases). Trimming pared 5 bases from V and 2 bases from J, leaving 21 bases between. CDR3 length equals 17 residues. In germline, CDR1 is SGHTA, CDR2 FQGNSA. CDR3: CASSHDPRQSPNYGYTF. CDR3 sequence (DNA): TGTGCCAGCAGCCACGACCCCCGACAGAGTCCAAACTATGGCTACACCTTC. Supplemented by reference TRBV7-2 and TRBJ1-2, the full variable domain reads GAGVSQSPSNKVTEKGKDVELRCDPISGHTALYWYRQSLGQGLEFLIYFQGNSAPDKSGLPSDRFSAERTGGSVSTLTIQRTQQEDSAVYLCASSHDPRQSPNYGYTFGSGTRLTVV.

The chain carries TRBV6-5 and TRBJ1-1; D is uncertain. Looked up from germline, CDR1 is MNHEY and CDR2 is SVGAGI. Trimming stripped 0 bases from V and 3 bases from J, with 11 bases between. This CDR3 comprises 15 residues. CDR3 nucleotides: TGTGCCAGCAGTTACTCGATTGGAGTGGACACTGAAGCTTTCTTT. Translating it yields CASSYSIGVDTEAFF.

This sequence joins TRBV5-1 and TRBJ2-1; 7 bases fit TRBD2. This CDR3 has 17 amino acids. Germline CDR1 reads SGHRS; CDR2 reads YFSETQ. Losses at the gene ends were 4 bases for V and 0 bases for J; bases not matched to a gene: 10. The CDR3 here is CASSPYGGSSSYNEQFF. The CDR3 nucleotides are TGCGCCAGCAGCCCATACGGCGGGAGTAGCTCCTACAATGAGCAGTTCTTC. Filled out from reference TRBV5-1 and TRBJ2-1, the complete variable domain reads KAGVTQTPRYLIKTRGQQVTLSCSPISGHRSVSWYQQTPGQGLQFLFEYFSETQRNKGNFPGRFSGRQFSNSRSEMNVSTLELGDSALYLCASSPYGGSSSYNEQFFGPGTRLTVL.

The chain couples TRBV19 to TRBJ2-7; TRBD2 agrees at 15 bases. Losses at the gene ends were 3 bases for V and 6 bases for J; bases not matched to a gene: 0. The CDR3 spans 14 residues. CDR1 is LNHDA, CDR2 SQIVND, per germline (reference sequence). The CDR3 region is CASSMGLAGGEQYF. Here the CDR3 DNA reads TGTGCCAGTAGTATGGGACTAGCGGGAGGCGAGCAGTACTTC.

The genes are TRBV9 and TRBJ1-5, with D maybe TRBD1 (5 bases). CDR1 SGDLS and CDR2 YYNGEE come from the germline V gene. Trimming cost V 2 bases and J 0 bases, with 9 bases left between them. CDR3 length equals 15 residues. This CDR3 reads CASSVGGASNQPQHF. The CDR3 DNA is TGTGCCAGCAGCGTCGGAGGGGCTAGCAATCAGCCCCAGCATTTT.

The chain uses TRBV6-5 and TRBJ2-1; 7 nucleotides align to TRBD2. The V segment lost 6 bases and the J segment 1 base; nucleotides outside the gene matches: 6. Germline-derived CDR1 and CDR2 are MNHEY and SVGAGI. This CDR3 spans 15 amino acids. In nucleotides, the CDR3 is TGTGCCAGCAGCCTGACTAGCCCATCCTACAATGAGCAGTTCTTC. Its protein is CASSLTSPSYNEQFF.

The rearrangement joins TRBV11-3 to TRBJ2-4; 12 bases match TRBD2. V lost 0 bases and J lost 6; bases outside the gene matches: 3. The CDR3 extends over 16 amino acids. From germline, CDR1 is SGHNT and CDR2 YENEEA. CDR3 sequence (DNA): TGTGCCAGCAGCTTAGATACTAGCGGGAGGAGAAACATTCAGTACTTC. It yields the protein CASSLDTSGRRNIQYF.

The rearrangement uses TRBV2 and TRBJ2-3, with D maybe TRBD1 (6 bases). The germline CDR1 and CDR2 sequences are SNHLY and FYNNEI. The germline V and J ends were trimmed by 6 bases and 2 bases, with 12 bases remaining between them. This CDR3 has 14 residues. CDR3 residues: CASREQGSTDTQYF. In nucleotides, the CDR3 is TGTGCCAGCAGAGAACAGGGATCCACAGATACGCAGTATTTT.

The chain joins TRBV11-3 to TRBJ2-1; tentatively, D is TRBD2 (5 bases). Germline V gene sequence: CDR1 SGHNT, CDR2 YENEEA. V lost 4 bases to trimming and J lost 12 bases, with 13 bases between them. The CDR3 is made up of 12 amino acids. This CDR3 reads CASSSVRGMQFF. CDR3 sequence (DNA): TGTGCCAGCAGCTCAGTACGGGGAATGCAGTTCTTC.

The CDR3 spells CASSLSGREFYNEQFF. In DNA, the CDR3 is TGTGCCAGCAGCCTTAGCGGGAGGGAATTCTACAATGAGCAGTTCTTC. The chain carries TRBV7-9 and TRBJ2-1; 11 nucleotides agree with TRBD2. Germline V gene lookup returns CDR1 SEHNR and CDR2 FQNEAQ (reference sequence). This CDR3 region has 16 residues. Trimming took 5 bases from V and 3 from J; bases not matched to a gene: 6.

The J gene is TRBJ1-5, the V gene TRBV2; D is unresolved. Germline loops: CDR1 SNHLY, CDR2 FYNNEI. V lost 5 bases to trimming and J lost 7 bases, with 15 bases between them. This CDR3 contains 14 residues. CDR3: CASSTGDGEQPQHF. As DNA, the CDR3 is TGTGCCAGCAGTACGGGCGACGGGGAGCAGCCCCAGCATTTT.

The chain links TRBV19 to TRBJ2-3; perhaps TRBD2 as D (5 bases). The CDR3 has 16 residues. CDR1 LNHDA and CDR2 SQIVND come from the germline V gene (reference sequence). Trimming took off 5 bases at V and 0 bases at J, with 15 bases between the two ends. The CDR3 here is CASSQARAESTDTQYF. The CDR3 region has the DNA TGTGCCAGTAGTCAAGCGAGGGCGGAAAGCACAGATACGCAGTATTTT.

The gene calls are TRBV19 and TRBJ2-5, with 11 positions matching TRBD2. Germline CDR1 reads LNHDA; CDR2 reads SQIVND (reference sequence). Trimming at V came to 4 bases and at J to 5 bases, leaving 6 bases not matched to a gene. The CDR3 length is 15 residues. CDR3 DNA sequence: TGTGCCAGTAGTACAGGGACTAGCGGATGGGAGACCCAGTACTTC. It yields the protein CASSTGTSGWETQYF.

This rearrangement joins TRBV19 to TRBJ2-7; maybe TRBD2 (6 bases). The length of the CDR3 is 15 residues. Looked up from germline, CDR1 is LNHDA and CDR2 is SQIVND (reference sequence). V lost 0 bases and J lost 0, with 9 bases in between. The CDR3 nucleotides read TGTGCCAGTAGTATAGATCTAGCGAGCTCCTACGAGCAGTACTTC. Amino acids: CASSIDLASSYEQYF.

The V and J genes are TRBV2 and TRBJ1-1; 12 bases are shared with TRBD1. CDR1 SNHLY and CDR2 FYNNEI come from the germline V gene. Unmatched junction bases numbered 4, after V lost 7 bases and J lost 4 bases. The CDR3 has 14 residues. This CDR3 reads CASMWDRGPTEAFF. The CDR3, as DNA: TGTGCCAGCATGTGGGACAGGGGGCCCACTGAAGCTTTCTTT.